This TCR beta chain was retrieved from a study of cytomegalovirus exposure and HLA in healthy donors. Study results and limitations: Further analysis was carried out later, and it showed several of the most significant clusters appearing linked to common viral pathogens. Rates of TCR association differed by HLA locus in a later analysis, with DRB1 highest and HLA-C lowest.

On this clone: What it recognizes is unknown. At one end, the junction sequence differs from germline, possibly due to a read error.

A multiplex PCR was run with 60 Vbeta primers and 13 Jbeta primers. Here immunoSEQ multiplex PCR was the method, and the copy in TCRdb shows in-frame clones only, minus some. Of 150,000 to 200,000 clones in the sample, roughly 73% are singletons; the top ten hold roughly 7.1%. Germline V lookup: CDR1 SEHNR, CDR2 FQNEAQ (reference sequence). The CDR3 runs to 16 residues. The chain recombines TRBV7-9 with TRBJ2-1; 8 bases are a match to TRBD2. Sequencing was done on a sample of PBMCs. The TCR sequence derives from a woman aged 35 to 49 in good health and CMV-seropositive. CDR3 sequence: CASSVAGTRVKNEQFF. The DNA for the CDR3 is TGTGCCAGCAGCGTAGCAGGGACTAGGGTTAAAAATGAGCAGTTCTTC.